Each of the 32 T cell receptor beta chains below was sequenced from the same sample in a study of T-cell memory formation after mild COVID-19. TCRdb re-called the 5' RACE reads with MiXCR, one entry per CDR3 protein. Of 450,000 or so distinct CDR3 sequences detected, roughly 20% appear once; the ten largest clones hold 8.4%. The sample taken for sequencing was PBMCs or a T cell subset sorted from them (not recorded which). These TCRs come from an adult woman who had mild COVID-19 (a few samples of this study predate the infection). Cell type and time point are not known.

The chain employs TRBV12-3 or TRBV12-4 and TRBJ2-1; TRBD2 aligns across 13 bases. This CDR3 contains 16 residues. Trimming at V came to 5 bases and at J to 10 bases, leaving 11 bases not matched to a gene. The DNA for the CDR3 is TGTGCCAGCAGTATCGGACTAGCGGGAGCGCTAAGAGAGCAGTTCTTC. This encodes CASSIGLAGALREQFF.

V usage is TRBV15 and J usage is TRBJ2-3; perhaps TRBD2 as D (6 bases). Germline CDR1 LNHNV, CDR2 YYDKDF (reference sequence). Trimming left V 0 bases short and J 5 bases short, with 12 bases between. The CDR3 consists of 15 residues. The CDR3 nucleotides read TGTGCCACCAGCAGAGATGCGGGGCTGGGAGATACGCAGTATTTT. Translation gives CATSRDAGLGDTQYF.

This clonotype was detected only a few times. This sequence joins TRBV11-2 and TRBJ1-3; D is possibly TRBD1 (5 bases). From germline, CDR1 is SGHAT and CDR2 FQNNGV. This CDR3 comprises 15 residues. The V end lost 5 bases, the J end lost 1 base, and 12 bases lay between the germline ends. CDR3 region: CASSQGGVSGNTIYF. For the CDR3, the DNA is TGTGCCAGCAGCCAGGGAGGGGTATCTGGAAACACCATATATTTT.

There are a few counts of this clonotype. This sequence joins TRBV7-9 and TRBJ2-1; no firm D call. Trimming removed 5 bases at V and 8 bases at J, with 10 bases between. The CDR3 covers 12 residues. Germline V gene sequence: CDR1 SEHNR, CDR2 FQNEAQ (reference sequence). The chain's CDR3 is CASSEDDDEQFF. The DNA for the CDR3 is TGTGCCAGCAGCGAAGATGACGATGAGCAGTTCTTC.

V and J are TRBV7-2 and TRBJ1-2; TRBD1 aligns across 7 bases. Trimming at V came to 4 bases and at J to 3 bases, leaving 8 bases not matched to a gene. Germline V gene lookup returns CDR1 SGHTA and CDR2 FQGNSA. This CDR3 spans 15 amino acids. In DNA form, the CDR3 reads TGTGCCAGCAGCTGGCGTGACAGGGTTCACTATGGCTACACCTTC. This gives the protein CASSWRDRVHYGYTF. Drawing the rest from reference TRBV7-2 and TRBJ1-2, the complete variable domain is GAGVSQSPSNKVTEKGKDVELRCDPISGHTALYWYRQSLGQGLEFLIYFQGNSAPDKSGLPSDRFSAERTGGSVSTLTIQRTQQEDSAVYLCASSWRDRVHYGYTFGSGTRLTVV.

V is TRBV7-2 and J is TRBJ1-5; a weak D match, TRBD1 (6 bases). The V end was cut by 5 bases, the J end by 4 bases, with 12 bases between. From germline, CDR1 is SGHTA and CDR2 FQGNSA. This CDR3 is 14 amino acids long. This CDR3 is CASSPGTRNQPQHF. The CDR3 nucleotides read TGTGCCAGCAGCCCTGGGACACGGAATCAGCCCCAGCATTTT.

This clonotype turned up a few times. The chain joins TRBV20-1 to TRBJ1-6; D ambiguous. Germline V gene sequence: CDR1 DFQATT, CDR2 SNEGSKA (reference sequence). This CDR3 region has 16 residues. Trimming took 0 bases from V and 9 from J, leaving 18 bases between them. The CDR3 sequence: CSARDRRRSILSPLHF. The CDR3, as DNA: TGCAGTGCTAGAGATCGCCGACGGTCGATCCTTTCACCCCTCCACTTT.

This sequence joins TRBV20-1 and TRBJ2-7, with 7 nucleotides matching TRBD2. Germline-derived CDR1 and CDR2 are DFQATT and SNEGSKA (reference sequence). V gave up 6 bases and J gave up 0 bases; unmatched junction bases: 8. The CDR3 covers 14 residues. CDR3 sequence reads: CSAPLGGVSYEQYF. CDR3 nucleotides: TGCAGTGCACCTTTGGGGGGGGTCTCCTACGAGCAGTACTTC.

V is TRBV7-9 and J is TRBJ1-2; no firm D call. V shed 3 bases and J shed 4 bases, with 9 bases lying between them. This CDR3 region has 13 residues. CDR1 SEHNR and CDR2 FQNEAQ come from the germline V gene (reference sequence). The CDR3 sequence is CASSFTELYGYTF. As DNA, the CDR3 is TGTGCCAGCAGCTTTACAGAACTCTATGGCTACACCTTC.

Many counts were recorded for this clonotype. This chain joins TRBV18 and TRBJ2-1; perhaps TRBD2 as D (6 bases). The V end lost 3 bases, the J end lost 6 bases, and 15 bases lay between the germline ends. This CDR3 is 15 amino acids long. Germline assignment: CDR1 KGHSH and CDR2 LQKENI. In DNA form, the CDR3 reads TGTGCCAGCTCACCCCCTAGCGTGGGAATCAATGAGCAGTTCTTC. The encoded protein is CASSPPSVGINEQFF.

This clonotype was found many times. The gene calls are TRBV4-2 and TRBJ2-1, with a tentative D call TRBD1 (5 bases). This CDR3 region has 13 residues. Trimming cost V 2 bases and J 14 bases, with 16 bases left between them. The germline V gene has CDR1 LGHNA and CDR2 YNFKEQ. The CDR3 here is CASSQSPHQGEFF. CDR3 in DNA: TGTGCCAGCAGCCAATCCCCTCACCAGGGCGAGTTCTTC.

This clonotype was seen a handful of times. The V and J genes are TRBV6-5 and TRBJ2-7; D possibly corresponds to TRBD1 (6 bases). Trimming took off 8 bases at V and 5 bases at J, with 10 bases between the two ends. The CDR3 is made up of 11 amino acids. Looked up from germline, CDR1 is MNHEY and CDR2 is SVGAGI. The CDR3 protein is CASRDNHEQYF. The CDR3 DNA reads TGTGCCAGCCGGGACAACCACGAGCAGTACTTC.

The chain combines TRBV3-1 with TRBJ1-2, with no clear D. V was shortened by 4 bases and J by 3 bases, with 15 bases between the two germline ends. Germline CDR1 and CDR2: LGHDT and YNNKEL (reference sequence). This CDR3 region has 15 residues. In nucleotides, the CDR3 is TGTGCCAGCAGCCCCTCACAGTCACCCGACTATGGCTACACCTTC. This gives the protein CASSPSQSPDYGYTF.

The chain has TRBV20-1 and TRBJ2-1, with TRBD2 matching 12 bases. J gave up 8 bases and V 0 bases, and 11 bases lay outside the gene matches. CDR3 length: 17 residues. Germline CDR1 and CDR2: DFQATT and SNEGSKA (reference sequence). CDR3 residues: CSARDRLAGVFSHEQFF. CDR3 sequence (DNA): TGCAGTGCTAGAGATCGACTAGCGGGAGTCTTCTCGCATGAGCAGTTCTTC.

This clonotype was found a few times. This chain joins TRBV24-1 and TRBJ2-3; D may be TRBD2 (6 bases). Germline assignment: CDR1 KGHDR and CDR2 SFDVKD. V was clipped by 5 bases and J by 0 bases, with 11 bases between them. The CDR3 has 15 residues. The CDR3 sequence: CATSARDSSTDTQYF. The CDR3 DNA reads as TGTGCCACCAGTGCCAGGGACTCCAGCACAGATACGCAGTATTTT.

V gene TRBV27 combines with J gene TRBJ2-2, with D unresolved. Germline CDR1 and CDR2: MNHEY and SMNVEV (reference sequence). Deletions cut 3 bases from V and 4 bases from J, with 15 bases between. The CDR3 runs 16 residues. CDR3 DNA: TGTGCCAGCAGTTTGTCTCCTAATTCTTTCACCGGGGAGCTGTTTTTT. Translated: CASSLSPNSFTGELFF.

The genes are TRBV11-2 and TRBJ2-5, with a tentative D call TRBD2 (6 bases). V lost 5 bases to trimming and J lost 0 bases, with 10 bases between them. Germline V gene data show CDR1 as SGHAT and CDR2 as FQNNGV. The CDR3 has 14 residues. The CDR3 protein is CASSPGTYQETQYF. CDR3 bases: TGTGCCAGCAGCCCCGGGACTTACCAAGAGACCCAGTACTTC.

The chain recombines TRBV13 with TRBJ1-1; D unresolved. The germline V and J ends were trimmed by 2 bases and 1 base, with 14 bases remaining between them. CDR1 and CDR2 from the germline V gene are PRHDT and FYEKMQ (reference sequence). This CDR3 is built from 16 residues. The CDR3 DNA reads TGTGCCAGCAGCTTATATCCTAGAGGGCCGAACACTGAAGCTTTCTTT. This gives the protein CASSLYPRGPNTEAFF.

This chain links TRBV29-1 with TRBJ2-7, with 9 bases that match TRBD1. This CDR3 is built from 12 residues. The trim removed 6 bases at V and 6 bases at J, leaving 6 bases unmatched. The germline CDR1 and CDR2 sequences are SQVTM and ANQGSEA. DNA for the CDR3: TGCAGCGTACCGGGACAGGGTGCCGAGCAGTACTTC. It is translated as CSVPGQGAEQYF.

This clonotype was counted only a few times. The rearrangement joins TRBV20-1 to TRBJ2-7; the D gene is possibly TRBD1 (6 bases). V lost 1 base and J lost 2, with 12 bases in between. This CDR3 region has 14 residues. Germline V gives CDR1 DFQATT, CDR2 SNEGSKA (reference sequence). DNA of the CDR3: TGCAGTGCTAGAGGAAACCGGGACACCTACGAGCAGTACTTC. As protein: CSARGNRDTYEQYF.

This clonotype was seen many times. The CDR3 DNA sequence: TGCAGCGTTGAGGGGGCCGGTTTAAATGAGCAGTTCTTC. It specifies CSVEGAGLNEQFF. V usage is TRBV29-1 and J usage is TRBJ2-1; maybe TRBD1 (6 bases). CDR3 size: 13 residues. V gave up 3 bases and J gave up 7 bases, with 13 bases separating them. Germline CDR1 is SQVTM and CDR2 is ANQGSEA.

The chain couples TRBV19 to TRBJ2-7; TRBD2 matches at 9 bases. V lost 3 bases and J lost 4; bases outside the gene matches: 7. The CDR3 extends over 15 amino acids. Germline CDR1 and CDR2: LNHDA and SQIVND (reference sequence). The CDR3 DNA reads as TGTGCCAGTAGTATCTCCCTAGCGGGAAGGTACGAGCAGTACTTC. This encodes CASSISLAGRYEQYF.

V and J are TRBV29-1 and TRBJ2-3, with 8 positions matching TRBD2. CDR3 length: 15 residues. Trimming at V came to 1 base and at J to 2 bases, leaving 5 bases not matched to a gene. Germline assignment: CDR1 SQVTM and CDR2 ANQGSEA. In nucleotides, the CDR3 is TGCAGCGTTGAAGGGGCAGCGGGAGCCACAGATACGCAGTATTTT. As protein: CSVEGAAGATDTQYF.

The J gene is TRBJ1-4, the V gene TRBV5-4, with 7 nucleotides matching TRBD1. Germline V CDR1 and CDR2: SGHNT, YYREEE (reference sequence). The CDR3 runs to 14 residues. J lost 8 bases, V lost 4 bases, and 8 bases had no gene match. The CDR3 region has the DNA TGTGCCAGCAGCCCAAGCTTGACAGGGGAAAAACTGTTTTTT. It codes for CASSPSLTGEKLFF.

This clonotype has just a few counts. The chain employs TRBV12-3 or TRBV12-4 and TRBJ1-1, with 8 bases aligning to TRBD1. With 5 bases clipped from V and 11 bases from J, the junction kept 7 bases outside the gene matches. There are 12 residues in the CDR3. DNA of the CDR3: TGTGCCAGCAGTCCGACAGGGGTTGGGGCTTTCTTT. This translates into CASSPTGVGAFF.

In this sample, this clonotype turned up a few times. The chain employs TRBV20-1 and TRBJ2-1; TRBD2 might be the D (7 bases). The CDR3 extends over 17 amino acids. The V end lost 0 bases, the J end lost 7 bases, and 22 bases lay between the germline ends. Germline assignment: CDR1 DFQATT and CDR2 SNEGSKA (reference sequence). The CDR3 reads CSARDTAGAAYGNEQFF. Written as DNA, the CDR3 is TGCAGTGCTAGAGATACGGCGGGGGCCGCCTATGGGAATGAGCAGTTCTTC.

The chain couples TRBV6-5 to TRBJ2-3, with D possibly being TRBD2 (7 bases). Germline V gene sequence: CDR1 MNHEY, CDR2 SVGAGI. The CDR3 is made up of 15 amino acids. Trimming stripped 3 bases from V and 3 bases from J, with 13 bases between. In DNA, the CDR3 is TGTGCCAGCAGTTATCTGGGAGGGGGAACAGATACGCAGTATTTT. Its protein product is CASSYLGGGTDTQYF.

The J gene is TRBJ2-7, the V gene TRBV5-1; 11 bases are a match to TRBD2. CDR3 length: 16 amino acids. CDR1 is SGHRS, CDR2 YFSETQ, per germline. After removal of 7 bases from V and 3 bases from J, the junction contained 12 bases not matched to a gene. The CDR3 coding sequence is TGCGCCAGCTCGGGACTAGCGGAAAATCCAAACTACGAGCAGTACTTC. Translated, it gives CASSGLAENPNYEQYF.

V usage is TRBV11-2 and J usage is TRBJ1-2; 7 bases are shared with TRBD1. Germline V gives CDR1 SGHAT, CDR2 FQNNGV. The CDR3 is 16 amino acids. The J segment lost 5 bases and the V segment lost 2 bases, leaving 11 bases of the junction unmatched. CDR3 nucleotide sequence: TGTGCCAGCAGCTTATATCGACAGGGCCTGAAGTATGGCTACACCTTC. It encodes CASSLYRQGLKYGYTF.

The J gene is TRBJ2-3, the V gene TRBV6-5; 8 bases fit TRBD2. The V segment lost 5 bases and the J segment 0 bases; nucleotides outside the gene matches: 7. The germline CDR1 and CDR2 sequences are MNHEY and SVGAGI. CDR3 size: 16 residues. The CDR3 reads CASSQPSGGSTDTQYF. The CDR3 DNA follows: TGTGCCAGCAGTCAACCAAGCGGGGGTAGCACAGATACGCAGTATTTT.

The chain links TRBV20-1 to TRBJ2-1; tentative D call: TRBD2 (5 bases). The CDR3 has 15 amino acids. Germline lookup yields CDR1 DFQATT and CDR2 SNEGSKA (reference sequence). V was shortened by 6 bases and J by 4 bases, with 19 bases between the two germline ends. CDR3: CSAPSTGKGYNEQFF. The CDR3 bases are TGCAGTGCCCCCAGTACCGGGAAGGGATACAATGAGCAGTTCTTC.

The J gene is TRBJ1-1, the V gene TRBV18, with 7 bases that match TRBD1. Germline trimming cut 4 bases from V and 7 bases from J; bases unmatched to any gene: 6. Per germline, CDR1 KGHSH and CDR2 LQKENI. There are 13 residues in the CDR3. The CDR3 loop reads CASSQQGQFEAFF. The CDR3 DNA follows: TGTGCCAGCTCACAACAGGGGCAATTTGAAGCTTTCTTT.